Here is one TCR beta chain with its context. Trimming removed 5 bases from V and 6 bases from J, with 10 bases in between. CDR3 length: 13 residues. CDR1 and CDR2 from the germline V gene are SGHTA and FQGNSA. The data originate from a study of blood T cell repertoires in COVID-19. As for the study in general: PBMCs, B-cell-depleted T cells, or T cells provided the cDNA or gDNA that made up the material.

In the authors' methods: Using reference gene primer amplification, nucleated cell counts were estimated. Sequencing was performed with immunoSEQ multiplex PCR; in TCRdb, only in-frame clones are kept and a portion is missing. V and J calls plus clone size are reproduced from that table; the DNA served to infer D and trimming. This table has 250,000 to 350,000 clones, approximately 88% appearing once. Input material: peripheral blood. The rearrangement links TRBV7-2 to TRBJ2-2; D not certain. This receptor was obtained from a man younger than 35 with active or convalescent COVID-19. The CDR3 nucleotides read TGTGCCAGCAGCGCCGCTATAGCCGGGGAGCTGTTTTTT. Protein: CASSAAIAGELFF.